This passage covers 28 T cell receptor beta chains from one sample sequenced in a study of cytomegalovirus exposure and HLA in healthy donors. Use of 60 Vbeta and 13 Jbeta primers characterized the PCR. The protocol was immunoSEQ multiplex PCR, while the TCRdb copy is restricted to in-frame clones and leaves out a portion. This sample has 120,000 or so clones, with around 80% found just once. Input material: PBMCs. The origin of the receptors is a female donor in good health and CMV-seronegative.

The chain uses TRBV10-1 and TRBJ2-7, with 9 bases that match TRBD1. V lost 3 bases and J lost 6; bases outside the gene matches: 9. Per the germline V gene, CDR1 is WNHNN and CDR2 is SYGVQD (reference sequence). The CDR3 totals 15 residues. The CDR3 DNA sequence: TGCGCCAGCAGTGAAACCGGGACAGGGTTCCGCGAGCAGTACTTC. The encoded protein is CASSETGTGFREQYF.

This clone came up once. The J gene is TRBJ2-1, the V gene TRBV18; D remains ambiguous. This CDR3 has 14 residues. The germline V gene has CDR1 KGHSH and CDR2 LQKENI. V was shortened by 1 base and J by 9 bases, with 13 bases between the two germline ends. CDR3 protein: CASSPQFPPGEQFF. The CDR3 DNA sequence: TGTGCCAGCTCACCACAATTTCCACCGGGTGAGCAGTTCTTC. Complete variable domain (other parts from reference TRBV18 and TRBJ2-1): NAGVMQNPRHLVRRRGQEARLRCSPMKGHSHVYWYRQLPEEGLKFMVYLQKENIIDESGMPKERFSAEFPKEGPSILRIQQVVRGDSAAYFCASSPQFPPGEQFFGPGTRLTVL.

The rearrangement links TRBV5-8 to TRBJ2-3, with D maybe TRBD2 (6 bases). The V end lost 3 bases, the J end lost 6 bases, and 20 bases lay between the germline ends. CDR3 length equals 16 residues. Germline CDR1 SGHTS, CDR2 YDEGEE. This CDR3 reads CASSSGLSPGGDTQYF. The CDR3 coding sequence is TGTGCCAGCAGCTCTGGACTATCTCCTGGGGGGGATACGCAGTATTTT. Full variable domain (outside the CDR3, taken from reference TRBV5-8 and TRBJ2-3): EAGVTQSPTHLIKTRGQQATLRCSPISGHTSVYWYQQALGLGLQFLLWYDEGEERNRGNFPPRFSGRQFPNYSSELNVNALELEDSALYLCASSSGLSPGGDTQYFGPGTRLTVL.

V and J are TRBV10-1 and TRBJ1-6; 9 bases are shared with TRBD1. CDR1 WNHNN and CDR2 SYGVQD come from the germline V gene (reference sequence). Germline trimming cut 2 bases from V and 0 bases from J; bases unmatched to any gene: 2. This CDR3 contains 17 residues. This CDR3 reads CASSEDRGSSYNSPLHF. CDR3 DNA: TGCGCCAGCAGTGAGGACAGGGGGAGCTCCTATAATTCACCCCTCCACTTT.

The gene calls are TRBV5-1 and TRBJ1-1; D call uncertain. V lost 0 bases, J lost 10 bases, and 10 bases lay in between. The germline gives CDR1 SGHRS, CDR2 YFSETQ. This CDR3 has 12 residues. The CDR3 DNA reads TGCGCCAGCAGCTTGGAGGGAGTGAGAGCTTTCTTT. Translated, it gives CASSLEGVRAFF.

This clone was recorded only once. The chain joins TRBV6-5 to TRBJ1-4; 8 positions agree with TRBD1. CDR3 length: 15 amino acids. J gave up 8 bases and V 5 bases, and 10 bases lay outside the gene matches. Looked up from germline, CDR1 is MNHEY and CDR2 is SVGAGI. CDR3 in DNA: TGTGCCAGCAGTCGAACAGGGGGGATAGGCGAAAAACTGTTTTTT. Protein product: CASSRTGGIGEKLFF.

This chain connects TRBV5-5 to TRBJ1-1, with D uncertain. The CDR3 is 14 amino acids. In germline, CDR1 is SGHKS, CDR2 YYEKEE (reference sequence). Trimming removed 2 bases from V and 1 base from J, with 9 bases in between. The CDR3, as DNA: TGTGCCAGCAGCTTCGATGGCGGGAACACTGAAGCTTTCTTT. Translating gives CASSFDGGNTEAFF.

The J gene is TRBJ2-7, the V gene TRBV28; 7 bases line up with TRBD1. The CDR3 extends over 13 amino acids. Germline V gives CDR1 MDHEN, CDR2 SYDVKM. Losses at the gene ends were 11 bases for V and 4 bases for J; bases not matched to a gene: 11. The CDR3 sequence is CACKAGGRYEQYF. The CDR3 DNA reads TGTGCCTGCAAGGCAGGGGGAAGGTACGAGCAGTACTTC.

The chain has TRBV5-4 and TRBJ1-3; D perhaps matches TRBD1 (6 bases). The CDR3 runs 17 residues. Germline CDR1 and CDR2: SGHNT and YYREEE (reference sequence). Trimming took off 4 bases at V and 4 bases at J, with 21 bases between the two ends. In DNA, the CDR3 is TGTGCCAGCAGCCCAGGGGACAACATCCCATCGGGAAACACCATATATTTT. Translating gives CASSPGDNIPSGNTIYF.

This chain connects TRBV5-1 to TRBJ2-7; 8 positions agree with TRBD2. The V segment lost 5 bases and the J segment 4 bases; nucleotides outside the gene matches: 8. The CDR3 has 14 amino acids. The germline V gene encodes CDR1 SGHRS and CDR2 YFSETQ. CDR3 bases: TGCGCCAGCAGTCTCACAGCGGGAGTGTACGAGCAGTACTTC. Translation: CASSLTAGVYEQYF.

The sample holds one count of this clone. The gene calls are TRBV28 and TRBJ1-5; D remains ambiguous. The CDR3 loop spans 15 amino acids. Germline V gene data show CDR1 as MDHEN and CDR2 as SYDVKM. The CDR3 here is CAIKVGGSSNQPQHF. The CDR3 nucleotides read TGTGCAATAAAGGTTGGAGGGAGTAGCAATCAGCCCCAGCATTTT.

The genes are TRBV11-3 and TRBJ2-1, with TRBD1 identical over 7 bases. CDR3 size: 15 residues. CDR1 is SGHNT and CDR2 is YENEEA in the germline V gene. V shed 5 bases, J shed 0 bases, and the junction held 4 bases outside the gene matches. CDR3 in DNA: TGTGCCAGCAGCGACAGGGAGAGCTCCTACAATGAGCAGTTCTTC. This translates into CASSDRESSYNEQFF.

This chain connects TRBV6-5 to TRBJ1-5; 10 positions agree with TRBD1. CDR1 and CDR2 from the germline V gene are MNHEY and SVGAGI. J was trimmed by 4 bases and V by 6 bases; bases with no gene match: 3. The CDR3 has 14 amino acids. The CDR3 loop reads CASSPGQGNQPQHF. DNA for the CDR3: TGTGCCAGCAGCCCGGGACAGGGGAATCAGCCCCAGCATTTT.

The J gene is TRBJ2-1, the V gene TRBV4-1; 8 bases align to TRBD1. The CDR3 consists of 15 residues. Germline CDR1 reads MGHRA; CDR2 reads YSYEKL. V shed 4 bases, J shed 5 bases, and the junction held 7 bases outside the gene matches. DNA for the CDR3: TGCGCCAGCAGCCGAGGACAGGGCCTCGACAATGAGCAGTTCTTC. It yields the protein CASSRGQGLDNEQFF.

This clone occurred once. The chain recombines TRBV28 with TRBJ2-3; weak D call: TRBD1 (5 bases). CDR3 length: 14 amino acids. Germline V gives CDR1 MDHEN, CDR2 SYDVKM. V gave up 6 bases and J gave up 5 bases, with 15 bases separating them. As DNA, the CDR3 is TGTGCCAGCAGGGCGAATAGAAGGGGAGATACGCAGTATTTT. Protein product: CASRANRRGDTQYF.

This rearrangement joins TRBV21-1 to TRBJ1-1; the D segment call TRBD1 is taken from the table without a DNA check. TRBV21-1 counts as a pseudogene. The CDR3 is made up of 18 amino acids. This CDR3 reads CASSTPGQAFARNTEAFF. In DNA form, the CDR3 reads TGTGCCAGCAGCACGCCGGGACAGGCTTTCGCGAGGAACACTGAAGCTTTCTTT.

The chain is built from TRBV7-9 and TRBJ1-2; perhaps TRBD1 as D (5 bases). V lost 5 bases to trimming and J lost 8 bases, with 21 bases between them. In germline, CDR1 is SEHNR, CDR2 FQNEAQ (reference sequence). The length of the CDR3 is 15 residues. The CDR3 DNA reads TGTGCCAGCAGCCAAGGGGCATCGACAGAGCACGGCTACACCTTC. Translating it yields CASSQGASTEHGYTF.

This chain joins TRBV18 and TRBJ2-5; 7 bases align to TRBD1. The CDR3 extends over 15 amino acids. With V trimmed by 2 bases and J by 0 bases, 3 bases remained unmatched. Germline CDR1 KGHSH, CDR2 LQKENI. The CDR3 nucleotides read TGTGCCAGCTCACCATTTGACAGGGACCAAGAGACCCAGTACTTC. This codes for CASSPFDRDQETQYF.

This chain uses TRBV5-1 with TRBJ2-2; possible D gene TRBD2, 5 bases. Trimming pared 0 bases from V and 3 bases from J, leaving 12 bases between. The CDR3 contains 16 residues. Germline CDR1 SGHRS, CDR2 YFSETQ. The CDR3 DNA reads TGCGCCAGCAGCTTGGAGGGAGTGGCGGACACCGGGGAGCTGTTTTTT. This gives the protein CASSLEGVADTGELFF.

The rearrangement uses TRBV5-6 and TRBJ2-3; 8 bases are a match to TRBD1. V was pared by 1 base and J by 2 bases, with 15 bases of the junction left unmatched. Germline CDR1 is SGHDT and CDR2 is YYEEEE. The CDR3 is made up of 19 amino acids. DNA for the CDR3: TGTGCCAGCAGCTTGTTCGGAGTGTTGGCGGGACAGGTCACAGATACGCAGTATTTT. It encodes CASSLFGVLAGQVTDTQYF.

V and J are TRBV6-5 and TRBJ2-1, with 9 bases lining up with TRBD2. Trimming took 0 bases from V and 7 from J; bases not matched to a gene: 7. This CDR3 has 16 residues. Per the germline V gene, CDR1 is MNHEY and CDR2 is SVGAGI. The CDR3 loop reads CASSYSTAGGRNEQFF. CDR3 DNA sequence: TGTGCCAGCAGTTACTCGACAGCGGGAGGACGAAATGAGCAGTTCTTC.

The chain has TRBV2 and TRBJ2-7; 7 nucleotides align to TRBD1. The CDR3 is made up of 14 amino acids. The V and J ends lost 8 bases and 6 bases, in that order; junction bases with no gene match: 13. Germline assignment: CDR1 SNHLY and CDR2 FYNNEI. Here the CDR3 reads CASANSGGQVEQYF. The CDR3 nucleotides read TGTGCCAGCGCTAATTCAGGGGGTCAAGTCGAGCAGTACTTC.

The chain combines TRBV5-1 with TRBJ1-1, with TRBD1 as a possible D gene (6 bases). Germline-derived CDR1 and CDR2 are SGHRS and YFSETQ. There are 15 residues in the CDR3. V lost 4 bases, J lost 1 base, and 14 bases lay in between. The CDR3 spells CASSTGQTGNTEAFF. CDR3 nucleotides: TGCGCCAGCAGCACCGGACAGACGGGGAACACTGAAGCTTTCTTT.

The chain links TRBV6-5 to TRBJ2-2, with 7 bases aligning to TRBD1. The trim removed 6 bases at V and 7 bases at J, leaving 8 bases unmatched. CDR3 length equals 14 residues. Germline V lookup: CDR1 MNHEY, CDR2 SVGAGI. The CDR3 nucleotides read TGTGCCAGCAGGATACAGGGGATATACGGGGAGCTGTTTTTT. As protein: CASRIQGIYGELFF.

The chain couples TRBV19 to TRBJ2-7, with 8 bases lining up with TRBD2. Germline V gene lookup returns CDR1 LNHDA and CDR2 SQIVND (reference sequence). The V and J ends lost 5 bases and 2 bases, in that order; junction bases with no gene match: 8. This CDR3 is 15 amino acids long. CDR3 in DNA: TGTGCCAGTAGTGAGTGGGGGACTAGGACCTACGAGCAGTACTTC. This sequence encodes CASSEWGTRTYEQYF.

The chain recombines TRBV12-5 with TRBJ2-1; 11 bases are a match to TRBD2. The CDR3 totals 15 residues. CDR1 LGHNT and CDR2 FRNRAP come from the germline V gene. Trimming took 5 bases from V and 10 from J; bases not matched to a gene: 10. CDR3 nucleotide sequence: TGTGCTAGTGGTCGCGGGACTAGCGGATGGGGGGAGCAGTTCTTC. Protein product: CASGRGTSGWGEQFF.

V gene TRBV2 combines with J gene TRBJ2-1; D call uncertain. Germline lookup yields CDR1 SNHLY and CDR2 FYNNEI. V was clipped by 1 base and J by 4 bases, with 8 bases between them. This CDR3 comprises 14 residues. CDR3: CASSEGRRYNEQFF. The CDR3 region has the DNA TGTGCCAGCAGTGAAGGCCGGCGGTACAATGAGCAGTTCTTC.

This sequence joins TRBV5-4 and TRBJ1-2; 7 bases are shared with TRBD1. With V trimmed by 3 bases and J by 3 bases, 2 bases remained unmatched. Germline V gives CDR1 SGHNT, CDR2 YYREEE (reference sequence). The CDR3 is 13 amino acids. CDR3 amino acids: CASSSTGDYGYTF. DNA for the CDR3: TGTGCCAGCAGCTCTACAGGGGACTATGGCTACACCTTC.